Listed below are T cell receptor beta chains from one sample, sequenced in a study of CD8 T cells in ankylosing spondylitis. TCRdb itself ran the 5' RACE reads through MiXCR, one entry per CDR3 protein. Of about 36,000 distinct CDR3 sequences listed, about an eighth are singletons. The sample consisted of synovial fluid, either unsorted or a sorted T cell fraction (not recorded which). Receptors originate from a male donor with ankylosing spondylitis. Each CDR3 is given with its conserved first and last residue. Fields, in order: clone size, V gene, D gene, J gene, CDR3 DNA, CDR3 protein. A D gene is named only where the DNA matches it firmly. Not every row has a clone size; where given, it reads once, few, many or a size class.

-	TRBV12-3/TRBV12-4	-	TRBJ1-5	TGTGCCAGCAGTCCCGAGGGGGGGCGGCAGCCCCAGCATTTT	CASSPEGGRQPQHF
few	TRBV7-8	TRBD2	TRBJ2-5	TGTGCCAGCAGCTTAGAGTGGGGACTAGCGGGGGGAGAGACCCAGTACTTC	CASSLEWGLAGGETQYF
-	TRBV19	-	TRBJ1-6	TGTGCCAGCGGGGGCAGGGCGGGATCACCCCTCCACTTT	CASGGRAGSPLHF
many	TRBV20-1	-	TRBJ1-1	TGCAGTGCTCCAGTCCGGGACACTGAAGCTTTCTTT	CSAPVRDTEAFF
few	TRBV13	TRBD2	TRBJ2-1	TGTGCCAGCAGCTTGGGGGGACTAGCGGGAGCCGATGAGCAGTTCTTC	CASSLGGLAGADEQFF
many	TRBV7-6	-	TRBJ1-1	TGTGCCAGCAGCCCCCAGCGAGGCACTGAAGCTTTCTTT	CASSPQRGTEAFF
many	TRBV28	TRBD1	TRBJ2-7	TGTGCCAGCACCGACAGGGGGCCGTACTTC	CASTDRGPYF
few	TRBV6-1	TRBD1	TRBJ1-2	TGTGCCAGCAGTGCCGAACCTGGGACAGAGAGGGGCTACACCTTC	CASSAEPGTERGYTF
many	TRBV20-1	-	TRBJ1-1	TGCAGTGTTTCGATTAACACTGAAGCTTTCTTT	CSVSINTEAFF
many	TRBV10-2	-	TRBJ2-7	TGCGCCAGCAGCTTAGACAGGTCCTACGAGCAGTACTTC	CASSLDRSYEQYF
few	TRBV20-1	-	TRBJ1-2	TGCAGTGCTAGCCCCGAGCCTACAATACTTCTCTATGGCTACACCTTC	CSASPEPTILLYGYTF
few	TRBV11-2	TRBD2	TRBJ2-3	TGTGCCAGCAGCTTACAGGGACTAGCGGAATTGATAACGACAGATACGCAGTATTTT	CASSLQGLAELITTDTQYF
many	TRBV25-1	TRBD2	TRBJ2-7	TGTGCCAGCAGTCGCGGCCTAGCGGGGGTTTCCTACGAGCAGTACTTC	CASSRGLAGVSYEQYF
many	TRBV12-3/TRBV12-4	-	TRBJ2-7	TGTGCCAGCAGGTCACAGGAAGCCTACGAGCAGTACTTC	CASRSQEAYEQYF
many	TRBV28	-	TRBJ1-5	TGTGCCAGCAGTTTAATGAGGGCGGAGGGCAATCAGCCCCAGCATTTT	CASSLMRAEGNQPQHF
many	TRBV12-3/TRBV12-4	TRBD1	TRBJ1-5	TGTGCCAGCAGTTTAAGGACAGGTTCCCACCATCAGCCCCAGCATTTT	CASSLRTGSHHQPQHF
many	TRBV2	-	TRBJ2-1	TGTGCCAGCAGAGACCTTCTGGCTGATGAGCAGTTCTTC	CASRDLLADEQFF
few	TRBV5-1	TRBD1	TRBJ1-1	TGCGCCAGCAGCCCAATGACAGGGTGGGCCACTGAAGCTTTCTTT	CASSPMTGWATEAFF
-	TRBV5-1	TRBD1	TRBJ1-1	TGCGCCAGCAGCTTGGTTTACTCACAGGGGGAGGTGAACACTGAAGCTTTCTTT	CASSLVYSQGEVNTEAFF
medium-sized	TRBV27	TRBD2	TRBJ2-7	TGTGCCAGCAGTTCGGGACTAGCGACCTACGAGCAGTACTTC	CASSSGLATYEQYF
few	TRBV27	-	TRBJ2-7	TGTGCCAGCTGGTCGTTCTCCTACGAGCAGTACTTC	CASWSFSYEQYF
few	TRBV29-1	-	TRBJ1-5	TGCAGCGTTGCCTCCGGTAGCAATCAGCCCCAGCATTTT	CSVASGSNQPQHF
many	TRBV29-1	-	TRBJ1-2	TGCAGCGTTGAAGAACGGGACACCTATGGCTACACCTTC	CSVEERDTYGYTF
-	TRBV6-2/TRBV6-3	-	TRBJ1-5	TGTGCCAGCAAGGGGGTCCTCCGAAATCAGCCCCAGCATTTT	CASKGVLRNQPQHF
-	TRBV19	TRBD1	TRBJ2-7	TGTGCCAGTAGTGGGGACAGCTACGAGCAGTACTTC	CASSGDSYEQYF
-	TRBV28	TRBD2	TRBJ2-7	TGTGCCAGCAGTACCCTCCCGGGGGGCTACGAGCAGTACTTC	CASSTLPGGYEQYF
few	TRBV2	-	TRBJ2-7	TGTGCCAGCAGTGAATCGGCAGTTTTGCAGTACTTC	CASSESAVLQYF
many	TRBV28	-	TRBJ1-2	TGTGCCAGCAGCCCTAGGGCAGGCTACTATGGCTACACCTTC	CASSPRAGYYGYTF
many	TRBV6-2/TRBV6-3	-	TRBJ2-3	TGTGCCAGCAGTTACGGGGGGGCCACAGATACGCAGTATTTT	CASSYGGATDTQYF
many	TRBV4-3	-	TRBJ1-6	TGCGCCAGCAGCCAAGATCTCGGATCAGGTCATAATTCACCCCTCCACTTT	CASSQDLGSGHNSPLHF
few	TRBV20-1	-	TRBJ2-1	TGCAGTGCTAGCAAGAACTCCTACAATGAGCAGTTCTTC	CSASKNSYNEQFF
-	TRBV30	-	TRBJ2-7	TGTGCCGGCCGGGGTTCGAAGAGCTCCTACGAGCAGTACTTC	CAGRGSKSSYEQYF
-	TRBV4-1	-	TRBJ2-1	TGCGCCAGCAGCCAAAGCCCGGGACACTTCTACAATGAGCAGTTCTTC	CASSQSPGHFYNEQFF
-	TRBV3-1	-	TRBJ2-1	TGTGCCAGCAGCGCCCGGGACCGGGGCCAGGATGAGCAGTTCTTC	CASSARDRGQDEQFF
many	TRBV6-1	-	TRBJ2-6	TGTGCCAGCAGACCTGGGCGCTCTGGGGCCAACGTCCTGACTTTC	CASRPGRSGANVLTF
many	TRBV4-2	TRBD1	TRBJ2-1	TGTGCCAGCAGCCACCGGGACAGGGAGGCTTCGAATGAGCAGTTCTTC	CASSHRDREASNEQFF
few	TRBV15	-	TRBJ2-3	TGTGCCACCAGCAGAGAAAGGGAGCCAGATACGCAGTATTTT	CATSREREPDTQYF
many	TRBV20-1	TRBD2	TRBJ2-1	TGCAGTGCTAGAATCGGGGGGGACTACAATGAGCAGTTCTTC	CSARIGGDYNEQFF
-	TRBV20-1	TRBD1	TRBJ2-5	TGCAGTGCGCACAGGGGTCGAGAGACCCAGTACTTC	CSAHRGRETQYF
-	TRBV18	-	TRBJ2-5	TGTGCCAGCTCACCATTTCAGGGTGACCAAGAGACCCAGTACTTC	CASSPFQGDQETQYF
-	TRBV28	-	TRBJ1-1	TGTGCCAGCAGTTTATTCGACAAGACTGAAGCTTTCTTT	CASSLFDKTEAFF
-	TRBV4-2	-	TRBJ1-4	TGTGCCAGCAGCCAAGATCGGGGGGAGGTTGAAAAACTGTTTTTT	CASSQDRGEVEKLFF
-	TRBV11-2	-	TRBJ1-4	TGTGCCAGCAGCCCCCCCGGGGAAAAACTGTTTTTT	CASSPPGEKLFF
-	TRBV28	-	TRBJ2-5	TGTGCCAGCAGGAAAGAGACCCAGTACTTC	CASRKETQYF
many	TRBV7-9	TRBD1	TRBJ1-4	TGTGCCAGCAGCTTAGCGCTCTCAGGGGGAAAACTGTTTTTT	CASSLALSGGKLFF
-	TRBV6-4	TRBD2	TRBJ2-3	TGTGCCAGCAGTAGACTAGCGGGAGCGAGAGGAACAGATACGCAGTATTTT	CASSRLAGARGTDTQYF
many	TRBV2	TRBD2	TRBJ2-1	TGTGCCAGCATACCAGAAGGCAGCGGGAGGTTTGTTAATGAGCAGTTCTTC	CASIPEGSGRFVNEQFF
many	TRBV29-1	TRBD2	TRBJ2-3	TGCAGCGTTGATGAGGCTAGCGGGAGGCTCTTCCTACCAGATACGCAGTATTTT	CSVDEASGRLFLPDTQYF
-	TRBV11-2	TRBD2	TRBJ2-3	TGTGCCAGCAGCTTATGGGCAGGGAGGGTGGAAACAGATACGCAGTATTTT	CASSLWAGRVETDTQYF
few	TRBV6-2/TRBV6-3	-	TRBJ2-2	TGTGCCAGCAGTCCTCCGGGCCACGGGACCGGGGAGCTGTTTTTT	CASSPPGHGTGELFF